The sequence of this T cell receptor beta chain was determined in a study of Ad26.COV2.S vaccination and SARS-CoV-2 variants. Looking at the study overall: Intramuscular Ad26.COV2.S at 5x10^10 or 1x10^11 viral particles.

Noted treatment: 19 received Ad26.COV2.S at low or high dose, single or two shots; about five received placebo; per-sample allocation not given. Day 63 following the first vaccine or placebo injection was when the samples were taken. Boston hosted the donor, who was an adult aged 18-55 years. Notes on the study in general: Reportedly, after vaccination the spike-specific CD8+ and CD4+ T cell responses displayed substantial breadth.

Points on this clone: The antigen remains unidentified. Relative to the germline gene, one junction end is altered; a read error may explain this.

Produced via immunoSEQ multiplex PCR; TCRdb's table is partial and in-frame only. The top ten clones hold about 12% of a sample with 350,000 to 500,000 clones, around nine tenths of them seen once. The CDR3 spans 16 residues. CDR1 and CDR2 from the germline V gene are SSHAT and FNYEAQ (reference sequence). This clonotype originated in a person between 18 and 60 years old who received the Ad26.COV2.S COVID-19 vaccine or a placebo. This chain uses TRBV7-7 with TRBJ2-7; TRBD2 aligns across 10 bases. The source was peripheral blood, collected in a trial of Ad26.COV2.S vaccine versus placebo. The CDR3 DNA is TGTGCTAGCAGCTTAGATACTAGCGGGAAGCACTACGAGCAGTACTTC. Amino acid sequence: CASSLDTSGKHYEQYF. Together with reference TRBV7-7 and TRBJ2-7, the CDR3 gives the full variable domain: GAGVSQSPRYKVTKRGQDVTLRCDPISSHATLYWYQQALGQGPEFLTYFNYEAQPDKSGLPSDRFSAERPEGSISTLTIQRTEQRDSAMYRCASSLDTSGKHYEQYFGPGTRLTVT.